This T cell receptor beta chain was documented in a study of shared T cell receptors in the human thymus. The germline V gene has CDR1 LGHNA and CDR2 YNFKEQ. V lost 0 bases and J lost 8; bases outside the gene matches: 12. The CDR3 length is 17 residues. This table comes from immunoSEQ multiplex PCR, and its TCRdb copy is limited to in-frame clones, with some not included. Of hundreds of thousands of clones in the sample, around 85% were seen once. This sample also appeared in a second study, on human thymus T cells. That report notes: Corrective surgery for congenital heart defects was being performed on the healthy Finnish infants who were the donors. Resections obtained during corrective heart surgery supplied the thymus tissue. Thymic and blood repertoires appeared to carry a bias in their V and J gene usage. Related work found strong thymic repertoire overlap between unrelated individuals.

This chain joins TRBV4-2 and TRBJ1-2; 10 bases are shared with TRBD1. The sequence came from a girl in the first two years of life with a congenital heart defect. Sequenced input: thymocytes. The chain's CDR3 is CASSQEYLGDRGHGYTF. As DNA, the CDR3 is TGTGCCAGCAGCCAAGAATATCTTGGAGACAGGGGGCACGGCTACACCTTC.